This TCR beta chain is from a study of beta chain features in type 1 diabetes. Every isolated RNA sample was fully reverse transcribed, so sequencing captured expressed TCRB transcripts. The method was immunoSEQ multiplex PCR; TCRdb's version includes in-frame clones alone and lacks a portion of them. Among about 53,000 clones listed, 55% to 70% were seen once. The CDR3 is 14 residues long. The germline V gene has CDR1 MNHEY and CDR2 SMNVEV (reference sequence). The V and J ends lost 7 bases and 1 base, in that order; junction bases with no gene match: 4. General study findings and limits: TCRB CDR3s were moderately but significantly shorter in Type 1 diabetes patients in all four CD4+ subsets.

This clone was seen once. The antigen remains undetermined. Sequencing used stem cell memory CD4+ T cells from blood. The chain recombines TRBV27 with TRBJ2-1; 7 positions agree with TRBD1. The clonotype comes from a woman in her twenties or thirties with type 1 diabetes. CDR3 in DNA: TGTGCCAGCAACTCGGGACAGTCCTACAATGAGCAGTTCTTC. It translates to CASNSGQSYNEQFF.